This is a list of T cell receptor beta chains from one sample in a study of T-cell reconstitution after alpha-beta-depleted transplantation in children. A single record per CDR3 protein comes from TCRdb applying MiXCR to the PCR reads. This table has hundreds of thousands of distinct CDR3 sequences, around a third appearing once. The specimen comprised PBMCs from the stem cell graft donor, sampled from the stem cell graft. These receptors originate from a human donor who donated a stem cell graft to a child with aplastic anemia. CDR3s include the opening cysteine and the closing phenylalanine or tryptophan. A D gene is named only where the DNA matches it firmly. Rows may omit the clone size; those that give it use once, few, many or a size class.

>TRBJ2-4|-|few|TRBV12-3/TRBV12-4
CASSFDAGPKNIQYF
TGTGCCAGCAGTTTCGATGCAGGGCCCAAAAACATTCAGTACTTC
>TRBJ2-1|-|-|TRBV20-1
CSARDLFVGAIDEQFF
TGCAGTGCTAGAGATCTTTTCGTAGGAGCGATCGATGAGCAGTTCTTC
>TRBJ1-5|-|-|TRBV2
CASSLDKSNQPQHF
TGTGCCAGCAGTCTGGACAAGAGCAATCAGCCCCAGCATTTT
>TRBJ1-2|-|-|TRBV9
CASSVVSTPGKGGYTF
TGTGCCAGCAGCGTAGTATCGACCCCGGGGAAAGGAGGCTACACCTTC
>TRBJ2-7|TRBD2|-|TRBV7-2
CASSLGLAGVGEQYF
TGCGCCAGCAGCCTCGGACTAGCGGGAGTCGGCGAGCAGTACTTC
>TRBJ1-1|-|-|TRBV7-2
CASSFGGQGNTEAFF
TGTGCCAGCAGCTTTGGGGGGCAGGGGAACACTGAAGCTTTCTTT
>TRBJ1-1|TRBD1|many|TRBV20-1
CSAQRGRVNTEAFF
TGCAGTGCTCAGAGGGGGCGGGTGAACACTGAAGCTTTCTTT
>TRBJ1-2|TRBD1|few|TRBV29-1
CSVDRGGYTF
TGCAGCGTCGACAGGGGTGGCTACACCTTC
>TRBJ1-6|-|few|TRBV7-9
CASSLEASQALSLHF
TGTGCCAGCAGCCTAGAAGCGAGCCAAGCTTTATCCCTCCACTTT
>TRBJ1-5|TRBD1|few|TRBV27
CASSPTDRGAHQPQHF
TGTGCCAGCAGTCCTACGGACAGGGGAGCACATCAGCCCCAGCATTTT
>TRBJ1-2|TRBD1|few|TRBV20-1
CSARDRGTGVKGGYTF
TGCAGTGCTAGAGATCGAGGGACAGGGGTTAAGGGTGGCTACACCTTC
>TRBJ1-2|-|-|TRBV7-2
CASSLDRDFRGYTF
TGTGCCAGCAGCTTAGACAGGGACTTCCGTGGCTACACCTTC
>TRBJ1-2|TRBD1|few|TRBV12-3/TRBV12-4
CASSLRDRGHNYGYTF
TGTGCCAGCAGCCTCCGAGACAGGGGTCATAACTATGGCTACACCTTC
>TRBJ1-1|-|-|TRBV29-1
CSVVRDTWNTEAFF
TGCAGCGTTGTTCGGGACACATGGAACACTGAAGCTTTCTTT
>TRBJ2-2|-|-|TRBV6-2/TRBV6-3
CASSYAPRNTGELFF
TGTGCCAGCAGTTACGCTCCGAGGAACACCGGGGAGCTGTTTTTT
>TRBJ1-2|-|-|TRBV7-9
CASSIPSGGYTF
TGTGCCAGCAGCATACCCTCGGGTGGCTACACCTTC
>TRBJ2-5|-|-|TRBV5-4
CASSSSDRREETQYF
TGTGCCAGCAGCTCCAGTGACCGACGGGAAGAGACCCAGTACTTC
>TRBJ1-1|-|few|TRBV12-3/TRBV12-4
CASSLAAGFEAFF
TGTGCCAGCAGTTTAGCCGCGGGGTTTGAAGCTTTCTTT
>TRBJ2-3|-|-|TRBV5-1
CASSVDSTDTQYF
TGCGCCAGCAGCGTGGATAGCACAGATACGCAGTATTTT
>TRBJ2-5|TRBD2|few|TRBV29-1
CSVEASGRAKLETQYF
TGCAGCGTTGAGGCCAGCGGGAGGGCCAAATTAGAGACCCAGTACTTC
>TRBJ1-6|-|-|TRBV27
CASSLVGQSHNSCLHF
TGTGCCAGCAGTTTAGTAGGACAGAGTCATAATTCATGCCTCCACTTT
>TRBJ1-2|TRBD1|few|TRBV6-4
CASSVTGESYGYTF
TGTGCCAGCAGTGTTACAGGGGAGAGCTATGGCTACACCTTC
>TRBJ1-1|TRBD1|-|TRBV20-1
CSGTGQTNTEAFF
TGCAGTGGAACGGGACAGACAAACACTGAAGCTTTCTTT
>TRBJ1-2|-|-|TRBV4-1
CASSQDSAGLYGYTF
TGCGCCAGCAGCCAAGATTCTGCAGGCCTCTATGGCTACACCTTC
>TRBJ2-1|TRBD1|-|TRBV20-1
CSANRGQSYNEQFF
TGCAGTGCTAACAGGGGGCAGTCCTACAATGAGCAGTTCTTC
>TRBJ2-1|-|-|TRBV6-2/TRBV6-3
CASSDPRPGLYNEQFF
TGTGCCAGCAGTGATCCGAGGCCGGGACTGTACAATGAGCAGTTCTTC
>TRBJ2-1|TRBD2|-|TRBV20-1
CSATPLAGVTYEQFF
TGCAGTGCTACCCCCTTAGCGGGAGTTACATATGAGCAGTTCTTC